A selection of T cell receptor beta chains follows, all from one sample in a study of cytomegalovirus exposure and HLA in healthy donors. Here immunoSEQ multiplex PCR was the method, and the copy in TCRdb shows in-frame clones only, minus some. The data show some 330,000 clones, with roughly 90% seen just once and around 0.84% held by the top ten. The sample consisted of PBMCs. The receptors were sampled from a woman aged 18-30 years in good health and CMV-seronegative. The CDR3 runs from the conserved cysteine through the conserved F or W. D genes are given only for firm matches. Some rows mark clone size as missing; the rest say once, few, many or name a class of expanded clone.

D,V,J,size,DNA,CDR3
TRBD2,TRBV7-9,TRBJ2-1,-,TGTGCCAGCAGCTTAGTCCTAGCGGGAAACAATGAGCAGTTCTTC,CASSLVLAGNNEQFF
TRBD1,TRBV4-1,TRBJ2-1,-,TGCGCCAGCAGCCAAGAAGCCTGGGACAGGGGGCGCGGTGAGCAGTTCTTC,CASSQEAWDRGRGEQFF
TRBD2,TRBV5-1,TRBJ2-1,-,TGCGCCAGCAGCTTGGACCCCCCTGGCGGGAGTTCCTACAATGAGCAGTTCTTC,CASSLDPPGGSSYNEQFF
-,TRBV4-3,TRBJ2-7,-,TGCGCCAGCAGCCTCGGGACTGAGCCCGACGAGCAGTACTTC,CASSLGTEPDEQYF
-,TRBV2,TRBJ2-7,-,TGTGCCAGCAGTGTAGAGGCGGGCTACGAGCAGTACTTC,CASSVEAGYEQYF
TRBD2,TRBV4-3,TRBJ2-7,many,TGCGCCAGCAGCCAAGAAGTAGCGGGAAACAACGAGCAGTACTTC,CASSQEVAGNNEQYF
-,TRBV7-2,TRBJ2-3,-,TGTGCCAGCAGCTCCTACGGAGATACGCAGTATTTT,CASSSYGDTQYF
-,TRBV10-3,TRBJ1-1,once,TGTGCCATCACCCAGGGGACCGCGGGGGACACTGAAGCTTTCTTT,CAITQGTAGDTEAFF
TRBD1,TRBV7-2,TRBJ1-3,-,TGTGCCAGCAGCTTAGTGACAGGGGGCTATGGAAACACCATATATTTT,CASSLVTGGYGNTIYF
TRBD1,TRBV2,TRBJ1-2,-,TGTGCCAGCAGTGAATTAGGACAGGGGAGAAGTGGCTACACCTTC,CASSELGQGRSGYTF
TRBD1,TRBV9,TRBJ2-1,once,TGTGCCAGCAGCGTAGGATCAGGGGGTGAGCAGTTCTTC,CASSVGSGGEQFF
-,TRBV21-1,TRBJ2-2,few,TGTGCCAGCAGCCAAAAACTAGCCGTTAGGCGGATGGACACCGGGGAGCTGTTTTTT,CASSQKLAVRRMDTGELFF
-,TRBV19,TRBJ1-5,-,TGTGCCAGTAGTGTTCAGAGCAATCAGCCCCAGCATTTT,CASSVQSNQPQHF
-,TRBV29-1,TRBJ2-7,once,TGCAGCGTTCAAACGGGAGTCCATACCTACGAGCAGTACTTC,CSVQTGVHTYEQYF
-,TRBV4-3,TRBJ2-2,few,TGCGCCAGCAGCCAAGGGACAATCACCGGGGAGCTGTTTTTT,CASSQGTITGELFF
-,TRBV7-9,TRBJ2-7,-,TGTGCCAGCAGCTTACCCGGACAAGGCTACGAGCAGTACTTC,CASSLPGQGYEQYF
-,TRBV6-5,TRBJ1-4,-,TGTGCCAGCAGTTTGTCGGGGGGCACTAATGAAAAACTGTTTTTT,CASSLSGGTNEKLFF
TRBD2,TRBV9,TRBJ2-7,-,TGTGCCAGCAGCGTAGCCGCGGGGGGAGCGGGGGTCGTCTACGAGCAGTACTTC,CASSVAAGGAGVVYEQYF
TRBD2,TRBV27,TRBJ2-1,-,TGTGCCAGCAGTTTACTTCCTAGCGGGAGCGGAGACAATGAGCAGTTCTTC,CASSLLPSGSGDNEQFF
-,TRBV5-4,TRBJ1-5,-,TGTGCCAGCAGCTTGGATCAGGGAAAGGGGCCCCAGCATTTT,CASSLDQGKGPQHF
-,TRBV6-1,TRBJ1-1,-,TGTGCCAGCCGAGACAGGCGGGACACTGAAGCTTTCTTT,CASRDRRDTEAFF
TRBD1,TRBV28,TRBJ1-1,once,TGTGCCACTCTACAGGGGGGGCAGAACACTGAAGCTTTCTTT,CATLQGGQNTEAFF
TRBD2,TRBV12-5,TRBJ2-7,-,TGTGCTAGTGGTGGCCCCGGGACTATCTACTACGAGCAGTACTTC,CASGGPGTIYYEQYF
TRBD1,TRBV2,TRBJ2-4,-,TGTGCCACCTGTACCGGACAGGGGGCAGCCAAAAACATTCAGTACTTC,CATCTGQGAAKNIQYF
TRBD1,TRBV29-1,TRBJ2-7,-,TGCAGCGTGGGGACAGTGGGCTACGAGCAGTACTTC,CSVGTVGYEQYF
-,TRBV20-1,TRBJ2-7,-,TGCAGTGCTAGATACGGGTTGGAGCAGTACTTC,CSARYGLEQYF
TRBD2,TRBV7-8,TRBJ2-1,once,TGTGCCAGCAGCTCATTAGCGGGAGGAGGGAATGAGCAGTTCTTC,CASSSLAGGGNEQFF
TRBD2,TRBV7-9,TRBJ2-1,-,TGTGCCAGCAGCCATAGACTAGCGGGAGGGTATGAGCAGTTCTTC,CASSHRLAGGYEQFF
TRBD1,TRBV7-2,TRBJ1-1,-,TGTGCCAGCAGCCTAAGGGGGACAGCCGGGGGAACTGAAGCTTTCTTT,CASSLRGTAGGTEAFF
-,TRBV6-6,TRBJ2-3,-,TGTGCCAGCACCGCAGGGGTGGATACGCAGTATTTT,CASTAGVDTQYF
-,TRBV7-2,TRBJ1-2,few,TGTGCCAGCAGCTTAGGGCAGGTTTATGGCTACACCTTC,CASSLGQVYGYTF
-,TRBV4-1,TRBJ2-5,-,TGCGCCAGCAGCCAAGTGACAGTTGAGACCCAGTACTTC,CASSQVTVETQYF
-,TRBV7-3,TRBJ2-6,-,TGTGCCAGCAGCTCCGCGGGAATGGCACCCGCTGGGGCCAACGTCCTGACTTTC,CASSSAGMAPAGANVLTF
TRBD2,TRBV5-4,TRBJ2-5,-,TGTGCCAGCAGCTTGGTCCTAGCGGGACCACCCCGATGGCACTTC,CASSLVLAGPPRWHF
-,TRBV5-4,TRBJ2-1,once,TGTGCCAGCAGCTTGTTAGCGGAGCAGTTCTTC,CASSLLAEQFF
TRBD1,TRBV27,TRBJ2-5,once,TGTGCCAGCAGTTTTACAGGGGTAGGGGAGACCCAGTACTTC,CASSFTGVGETQYF
TRBD1,TRBV27,TRBJ1-2,-,TGTGCCAGCAGTAGCGCCGGGACAGGGGTCCCCTATGGCTACACCTTC,CASSSAGTGVPYGYTF
TRBD2,TRBV4-3,TRBJ2-1,-,TGCGCCAGCAGCCAAGGAAGCGGGGGCGACAATGAGCAGTTCTTC,CASSQGSGGDNEQFF
-,TRBV19,TRBJ2-7,few,TGTGCCAGTAGGTCAGCAGGATCCTCCTACGAGCAGTACTTC,CASRSAGSSYEQYF
-,TRBV6-5,TRBJ2-1,many,TGTGCCAGCAGTTCCCGGGATCCGCGGTCCCACAATGAGCAGTTCTTC,CASSSRDPRSHNEQFF
-,TRBV2,TRBJ1-2,few,TGTGCCACAGCCAGGCATCCAAACTATGGCTACACCTTC,CATARHPNYGYTF
TRBD1,TRBV6-1,TRBJ1-2,-,TGTGCCAGCATGGGACAGGGTCGGTATGGCTACACCTTC,CASMGQGRYGYTF
TRBD2,TRBV29-1,TRBJ2-1,-,TGCAGCGTTGATGCTAGCGGGAGGGCCCCCGACAATGAGCAGTTCTTC,CSVDASGRAPDNEQFF